The 11 T cell receptor beta chains below all came from one sample that was sequenced in a study of T cell responses to AZD1222 COVID-19 vaccine. The table came from immunoSEQ multiplex PCR; TCRdb's copy has only in-frame clones and leaves some out. The sample includes roughly 180,000 clones, approximately 91% of them seen just once. The sample in question was peripheral blood, obtained 28 days after the second AZD1222 dose. These receptors all stem from an adult who received the AZD1222 COVID-19 vaccine.

The J gene is TRBJ1-1, the V gene TRBV5-1; D gene unclear. V was trimmed by 0 bases and J by 0 bases, leaving 6 bases between them. There are 14 residues in the CDR3. Germline CDR1 and CDR2: SGHRS and YFSETQ. CDR3 nucleotides: TGCGCCAGCAGCTTGGTGGGTCTGAACACTGAAGCTTTCTTT. Translated, it gives CASSLVGLNTEAFF.

The chain is built from TRBV5-1 and TRBJ2-4; D remains ambiguous. The ends were cut back, 5 bases at V and 0 bases at J, with 15 bases in the middle. CDR1 is SGHRS and CDR2 is YFSETQ in the germline V gene. This CDR3 has 16 residues. CDR3: CASRVLDGGAKNIQYF. Here the CDR3 DNA reads TGCGCCAGCAGAGTCCTAGACGGTGGAGCCAAAAACATTCAGTACTTC.

This chain uses TRBV20-1 with TRBJ2-3, with TRBD2 identical over 7 bases. V lost 4 bases and J lost 6; bases outside the gene matches: 7. Germline assignment: CDR1 DFQATT and CDR2 SNEGSKA (reference sequence). This CDR3 is 13 amino acids long. The CDR3 loop is CSAIDGRTDTQYF. The CDR3, as DNA: TGCAGTGCTATTGACGGGAGGACGGATACGCAGTATTTT.

The V call is TRBV6-5, the J call TRBJ2-7; D possibly uses TRBD1 or TRBD2 (5 bases each). V lost 6 bases to trimming and J lost 0 bases, with 9 bases between them. The germline gives CDR1 MNHEY, CDR2 SVGAGI. CDR3 length: 13 residues. CDR3 protein: CASRRDGSYEQYF. The CDR3 nucleotides read TGTGCCAGCAGGAGGGACGGCTCCTACGAGCAGTACTTC.

V gene TRBV9 combines with J gene TRBJ2-7; the D gene is possibly TRBD1 (5 bases). The CDR3 loop spans 13 amino acids. Trimming pared 2 bases from V and 2 bases from J, leaving 8 bases between. The germline V gene encodes CDR1 SGDLS and CDR2 YYNGEE. CDR3 bases: TGTGCCAGCAGCGTGGGGCTAGCCTACGAGCAGTACTTC. Amino acid sequence: CASSVGLAYEQYF.

The genes are TRBV28 and TRBJ1-5; no firm D call. Germline V gene data show CDR1 as MDHEN and CDR2 as SYDVKM. Trimming removed 5 bases from V and 1 base from J, with 12 bases in between. This CDR3 contains 15 residues. CDR3 bases: TGTGCCAGCAGTCTAGCCCACCTGAGCAATCAGCCCCAGCATTTT. This gives the protein CASSLAHLSNQPQHF.

The chain couples TRBV7-6 to TRBJ1-6; D unresolved. V lost 1 base to trimming and J lost 10 bases, with 14 bases between them. CDR3 length: 15 residues. Germline V gene sequence: CDR1 SGHVS, CDR2 FNYEAQ. The CDR3 DNA sequence: TGTGCCAGCAGCTTAGGCGCGGAAGATACATCACCCCTCCACTTT. Protein sequence: CASSLGAEDTSPLHF.

The CDR3 reads CATSDLTLFYGYTF. Written as DNA, the CDR3 is TGTGCCACCAGTGATTTGACCCTATTCTATGGCTACACCTTC. V gene TRBV24-1 combines with J gene TRBJ1-2; D remains ambiguous. The CDR3 covers 14 residues. Germline V lookup: CDR1 KGHDR, CDR2 SFDVKD. The V end was cut by 0 bases, the J end by 4 bases, with 8 bases between.

This rearrangement joins TRBV19 to TRBJ2-3; TRBD2 matches 7 bases. Unmatched junction bases numbered 9, after V lost 4 bases and J lost 8 bases. The germline gives CDR1 LNHDA, CDR2 SQIVND (reference sequence). CDR3 length equals 14 residues. As DNA, the CDR3 is TGTGCCAGTAGTAGGACTAGATGGGGTGGTACGCAGTATTTT. This sequence encodes CASSRTRWGGTQYF.

The chain couples TRBV6-5 to TRBJ1-6; D remains unclear. V was shortened by 2 bases and J by 3 bases, with 11 bases between the two germline ends. Germline CDR1 and CDR2: MNHEY and SVGAGI. The CDR3 has 16 residues. The CDR3: CASSYLSGIYNSPLHF. Written as DNA, the CDR3 is TGTGCCAGCAGTTACCTATCAGGAATCTATAATTCACCCCTCCACTTT.

This chain joins TRBV9 and TRBJ2-3; possibly TRBD2 for D (5 bases). Germline-derived CDR1 and CDR2 are SGDLS and YYNGEE. This CDR3 contains 13 residues. Trimming left V 6 bases short and J 4 bases short, with 12 bases between. The CDR3 DNA is TGTGCCAGCAATATGAGGGAGCCAGATACGCAGTATTTT. Translating gives CASNMREPDTQYF. Drawing the rest from reference TRBV9 and TRBJ2-3, the complete variable domain is DSGVTQTPKHLITATGQRVTLRCSPRSGDLSVYWYQQSLDQGLQFLIQYYNGEERAKGNILERFSAQQFPDLHSELNLSSLELGDSALYFCASNMREPDTQYFGPGTRLTVL.